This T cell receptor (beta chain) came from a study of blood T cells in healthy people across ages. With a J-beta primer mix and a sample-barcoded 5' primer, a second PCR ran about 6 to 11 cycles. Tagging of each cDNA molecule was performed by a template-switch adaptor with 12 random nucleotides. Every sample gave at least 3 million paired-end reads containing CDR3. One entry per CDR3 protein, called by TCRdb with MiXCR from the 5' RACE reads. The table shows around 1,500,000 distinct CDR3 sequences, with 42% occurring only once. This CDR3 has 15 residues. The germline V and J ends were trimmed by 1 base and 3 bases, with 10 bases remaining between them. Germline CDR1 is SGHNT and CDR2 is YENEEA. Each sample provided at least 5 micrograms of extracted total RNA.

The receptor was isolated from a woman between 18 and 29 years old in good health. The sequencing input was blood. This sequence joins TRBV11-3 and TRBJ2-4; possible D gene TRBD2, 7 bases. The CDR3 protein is CASSLAGGDKNIQYF. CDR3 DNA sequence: TGTGCCAGCAGCTTAGCGGGGGGCGACAAAAACATTCAGTACTTC.